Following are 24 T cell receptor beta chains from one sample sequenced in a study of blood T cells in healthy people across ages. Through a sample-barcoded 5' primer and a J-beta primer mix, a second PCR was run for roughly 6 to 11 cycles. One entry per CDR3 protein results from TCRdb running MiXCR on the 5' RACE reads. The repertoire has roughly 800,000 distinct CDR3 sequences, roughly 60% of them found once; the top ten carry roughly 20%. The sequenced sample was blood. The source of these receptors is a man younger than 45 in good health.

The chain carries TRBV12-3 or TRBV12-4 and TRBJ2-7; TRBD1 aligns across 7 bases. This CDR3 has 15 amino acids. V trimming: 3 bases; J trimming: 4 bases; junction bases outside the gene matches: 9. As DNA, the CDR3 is TGTGCCAGCAGTTTCACAGGGGACCGTGGGTACGAGCAGTACTTC. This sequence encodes CASSFTGDRGYEQYF.

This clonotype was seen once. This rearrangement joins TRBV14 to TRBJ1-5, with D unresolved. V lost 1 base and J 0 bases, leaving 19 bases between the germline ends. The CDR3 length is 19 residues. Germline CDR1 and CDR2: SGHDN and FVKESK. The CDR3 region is CASSQGRAVRRASNQPQHF. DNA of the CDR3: TGTGCCAGCAGCCAAGGAAGGGCGGTCAGACGAGCTAGCAATCAGCCCCAGCATTTT.

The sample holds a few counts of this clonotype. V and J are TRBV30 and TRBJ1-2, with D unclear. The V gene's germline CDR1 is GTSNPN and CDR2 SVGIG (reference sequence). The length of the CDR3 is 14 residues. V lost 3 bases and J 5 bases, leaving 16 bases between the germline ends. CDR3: CAWSFVAGMYGYTF. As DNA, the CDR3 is TGTGCCTGGAGCTTTGTGGCGGGGATGTATGGCTACACCTTC.

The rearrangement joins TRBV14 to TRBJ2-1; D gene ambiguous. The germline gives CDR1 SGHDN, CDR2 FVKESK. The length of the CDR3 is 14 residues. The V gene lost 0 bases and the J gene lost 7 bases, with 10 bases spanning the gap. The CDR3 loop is CASSQDRLRNEQFF. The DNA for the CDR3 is TGTGCCAGCAGCCAAGACAGGCTCCGGAATGAGCAGTTCTTC.

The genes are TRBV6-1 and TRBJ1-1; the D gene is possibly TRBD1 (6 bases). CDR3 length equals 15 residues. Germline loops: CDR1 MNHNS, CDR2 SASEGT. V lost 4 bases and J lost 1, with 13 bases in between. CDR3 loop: CASSALGHRNTEAFF. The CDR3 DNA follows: TGTGCCAGCAGTGCTTTGGGACACCGGAACACTGAAGCTTTCTTT.

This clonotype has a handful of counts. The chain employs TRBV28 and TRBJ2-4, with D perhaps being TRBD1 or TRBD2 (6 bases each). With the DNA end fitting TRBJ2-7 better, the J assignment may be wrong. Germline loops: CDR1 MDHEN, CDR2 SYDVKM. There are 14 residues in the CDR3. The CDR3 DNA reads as TGTGCCAGCAGTTTCGGGGGCATCACCTACGAGCAGTACTTC. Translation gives CASSFGGITYEQYF.

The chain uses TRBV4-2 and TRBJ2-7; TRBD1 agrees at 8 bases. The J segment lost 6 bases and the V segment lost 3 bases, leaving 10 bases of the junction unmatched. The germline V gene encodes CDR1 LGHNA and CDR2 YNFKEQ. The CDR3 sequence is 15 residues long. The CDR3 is CASSQRTGKPLEQYF. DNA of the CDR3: TGTGCCAGCAGCCAGAGGACAGGGAAGCCCCTCGAGCAGTACTTC.

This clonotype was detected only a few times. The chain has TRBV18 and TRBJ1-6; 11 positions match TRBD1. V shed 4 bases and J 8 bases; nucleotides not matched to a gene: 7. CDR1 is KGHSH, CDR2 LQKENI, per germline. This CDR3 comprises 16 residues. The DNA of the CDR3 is TGTGCCAGCTCACAAGGACAGGGGGCAAGTGATTCACCCCTCCACTTT. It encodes CASSQGQGASDSPLHF.

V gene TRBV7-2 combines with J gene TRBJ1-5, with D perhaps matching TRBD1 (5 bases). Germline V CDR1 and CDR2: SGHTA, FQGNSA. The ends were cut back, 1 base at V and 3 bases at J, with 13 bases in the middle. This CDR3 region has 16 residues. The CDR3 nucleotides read TGTGCCAGCAGCTTAGTGGCCGGGGGAAACAATCAGCCCCAGCATTTT. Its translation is CASSLVAGGNNQPQHF.

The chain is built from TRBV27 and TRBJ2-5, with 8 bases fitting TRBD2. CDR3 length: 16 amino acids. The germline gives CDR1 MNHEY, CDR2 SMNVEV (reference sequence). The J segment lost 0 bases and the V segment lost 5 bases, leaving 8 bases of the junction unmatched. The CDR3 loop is CASSRGLAAYQETQYF. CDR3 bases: TGTGCCAGCAGTCGTGGACTAGCTGCGTACCAAGAGACCCAGTACTTC.

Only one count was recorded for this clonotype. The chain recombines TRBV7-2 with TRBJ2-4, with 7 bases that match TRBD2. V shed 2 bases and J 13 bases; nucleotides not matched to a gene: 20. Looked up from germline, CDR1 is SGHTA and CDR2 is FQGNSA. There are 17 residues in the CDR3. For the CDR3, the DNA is TGTGCCAGCAGCTTATGGATGTATGGCGGGGGAGGGAATGAGCAGTACTTC. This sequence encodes CASSLWMYGGGGNEQYF. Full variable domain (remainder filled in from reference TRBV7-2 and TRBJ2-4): GAGVSQSPSNKVTEKGKDVELRCDPISGHTALYWYRQSLGQGLEFLIYFQGNSAPDKSGLPSDRFSAERTGGSVSTLTIQRTQQEDSAVYLCASSLWMYGGGGNEQYFGAGTRLSVL.

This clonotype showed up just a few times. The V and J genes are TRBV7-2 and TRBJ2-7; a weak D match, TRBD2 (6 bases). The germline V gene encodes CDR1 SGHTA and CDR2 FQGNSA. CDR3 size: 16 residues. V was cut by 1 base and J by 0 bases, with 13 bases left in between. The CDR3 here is CASSLEGSSGSYEQYF. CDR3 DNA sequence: TGTGCCAGCAGCTTAGAGGGGAGTAGCGGCTCCTACGAGCAGTACTTC.

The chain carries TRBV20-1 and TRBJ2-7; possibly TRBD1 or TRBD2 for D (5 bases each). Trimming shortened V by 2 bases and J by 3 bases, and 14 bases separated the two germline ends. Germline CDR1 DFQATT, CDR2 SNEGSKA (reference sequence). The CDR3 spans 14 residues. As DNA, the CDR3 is TGCAGTGCTAGATCCGGGACGGCTTACTACGAGCAGTACTTC. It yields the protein CSARSGTAYYEQYF.

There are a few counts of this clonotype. The CDR3 sequence is CASSPPGQPFNEQFF. CDR3 bases: TGTGCCAGCAGCCCACCGGGACAGCCTTTCAATGAGCAGTTCTTC. The chain joins TRBV7-3 to TRBJ2-1; 7 bases map to TRBD1. CDR3 size: 15 residues. V lost 5 bases to trimming and J lost 6 bases; unmatched junction nucleotides: 10. CDR1 is SGHTA and CDR2 is FQGTGA in the germline V gene.

CDR3 region: CATLSGFSYEQYF. The CDR3 nucleotides are TGTGCCACCCTATCGGGATTTTCCTACGAGCAGTACTTC. This chain links TRBV6-5 with TRBJ2-7; D is possibly TRBD2 (5 bases). CDR1 and CDR2 from the germline V gene are MNHEY and SVGAGI. The CDR3 spans 13 residues. The V end lost 10 bases, the J end lost 1 base, and 14 bases lay between the germline ends.

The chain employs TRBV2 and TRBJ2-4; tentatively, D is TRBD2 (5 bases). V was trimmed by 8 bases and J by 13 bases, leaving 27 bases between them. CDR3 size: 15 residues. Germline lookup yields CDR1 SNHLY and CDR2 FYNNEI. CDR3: CASATIRVSGNEQYF. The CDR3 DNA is TGTGCCAGCGCGACTATTCGGGTTTCGGGCAATGAGCAGTACTTC.

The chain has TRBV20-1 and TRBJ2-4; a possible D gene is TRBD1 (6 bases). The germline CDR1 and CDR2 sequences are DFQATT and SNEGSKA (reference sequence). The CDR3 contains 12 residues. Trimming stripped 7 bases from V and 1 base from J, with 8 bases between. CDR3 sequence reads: CSGDRAKNIQYF. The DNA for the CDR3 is TGCAGTGGAGACAGGGCCAAAAACATTCAGTACTTC.

DNA of the CDR3: TGCAGCGTTGAAGTGACACAGAATTACGAGCAGTACTTC. Encoded protein: CSVEVTQNYEQYF. This chain uses TRBV29-1 with TRBJ2-7; D ambiguous. Per germline, CDR1 SQVTM and CDR2 ANQGSEA. Trimming stripped 1 base from V and 4 bases from J, with 11 bases between. This CDR3 spans 13 amino acids.

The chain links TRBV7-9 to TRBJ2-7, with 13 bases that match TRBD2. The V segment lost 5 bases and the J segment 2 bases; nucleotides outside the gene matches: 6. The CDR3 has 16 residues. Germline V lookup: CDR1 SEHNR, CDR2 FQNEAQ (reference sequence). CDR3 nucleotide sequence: TGTGCCAGCAGCCTCCGGACTAGCGGGGGCCCCTACGAGCAGTACTTC. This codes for CASSLRTSGGPYEQYF.

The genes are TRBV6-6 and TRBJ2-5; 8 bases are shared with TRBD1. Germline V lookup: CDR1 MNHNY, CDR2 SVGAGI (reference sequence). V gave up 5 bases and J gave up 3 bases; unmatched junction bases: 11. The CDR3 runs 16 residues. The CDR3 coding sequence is TGTGCCAGCAGTACAAAGACAGGGGTATTCGAAGAGACCCAGTACTTC. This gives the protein CASSTKTGVFEETQYF.

CDR3 in DNA: TGTGCCAGCAGCCCAGCGGGGAGGCCCTACGAGCAGTACTTC. Translation gives CASSPAGRPYEQYF. The rearrangement uses TRBV11-2 and TRBJ2-5, with TRBD2 matching over 7 bases. Matching the DNA end better, TRBJ2-7 makes the J call doubtful. Germline V gene sequence: CDR1 SGHAT, CDR2 FQNNGV. The CDR3 totals 14 residues.

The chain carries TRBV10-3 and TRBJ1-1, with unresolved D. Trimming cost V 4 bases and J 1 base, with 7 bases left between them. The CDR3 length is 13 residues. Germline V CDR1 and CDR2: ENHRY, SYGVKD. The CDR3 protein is CAISGRENTEAFF. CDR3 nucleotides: TGTGCCATCAGTGGCAGAGAGAACACTGAAGCTTTCTTT.

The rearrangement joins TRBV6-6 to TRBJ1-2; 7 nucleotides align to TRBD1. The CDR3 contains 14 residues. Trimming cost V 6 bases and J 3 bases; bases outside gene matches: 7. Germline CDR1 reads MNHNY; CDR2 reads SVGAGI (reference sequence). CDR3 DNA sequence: TGTGCCAGCAGAGCGACAGGGTTCGACTATGGCTACACCTTC. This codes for CASRATGFDYGYTF.

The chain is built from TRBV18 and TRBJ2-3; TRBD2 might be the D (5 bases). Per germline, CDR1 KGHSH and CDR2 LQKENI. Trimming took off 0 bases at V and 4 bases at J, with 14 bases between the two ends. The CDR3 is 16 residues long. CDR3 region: CASSPPEGRRADTQYF. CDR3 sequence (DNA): TGTGCCAGCTCACCACCGGAAGGGAGAAGGGCAGATACGCAGTATTTT.